These T cell receptor beta chains were read from a single sample in a study of identical twins' blood T cells. TCRdb re-called the 5' RACE reads with MiXCR, one entry per CDR3 protein. The repertoire consists of 300,000 to 400,000 distinct CDR3 sequences, with more than 25% occurring once and the leading ten covering about 6%. Sequenced input: PBMCs. The receptors shown here come from a woman between 18 and 55 years old in good health. Each CDR3 is given with its conserved first and last residue. D genes are given only for firm matches. The size of a clone is reported for some rows only, either as once, few or many, or as a class for expanded clones.

j_call | clone_size | v_call | d_call | cdr3_nt | cdr3_aa
TRBJ2-5 | - | TRBV12-3/TRBV12-4 | TRBD2 | TGTGCCAGCAGATATGCGGGAGTCAATAGTGAGACCCAGTACTTC | CASRYAGVNSETQYF
TRBJ1-6 | - | TRBV3-1 | - | TGTGCCAGCAGCCAAGATTTCGTCCGCTGGGGCTCACCCCTCCACTTT | CASSQDFVRWGSPLHF
TRBJ1-1 | - | TRBV5-1 | TRBD1 | TGCGCCAGCAGCTTGATGGGGACAGGTGAAGCTTTCTTT | CASSLMGTGEAFF
TRBJ2-5 | - | TRBV20-1 | - | TGCAGTGCTACCCGCGAGACCCAGTACTTC | CSATRETQYF
TRBJ1-1 | - | TRBV11-1 | - | TGTGCCAGCAGCGTAGGCCCGGCCATGAACACTGAAGCTTTCTTT | CASSVGPAMNTEAFF
TRBJ1-4 | many | TRBV6-2/TRBV6-3 | - | TGTGCCAGCAGTACCGGAGGCGAAAAACTGTTTTTT | CASSTGGEKLFF
TRBJ1-3 | once | TRBV10-3 | - | TGTGCCATCAGGGACCTTAGCTCTGGAAACACCATATATTTT | CAIRDLSSGNTIYF
TRBJ2-1 | few | TRBV7-8 | - | TGTGCCAGCAGCTTCGAGAGAAGTAATTACAATGAGCAGTTCTTC | CASSFERSNYNEQFF
TRBJ1-1 | - | TRBV7-9 | - | TGTGCCAGCAGCCTCCTTCCCATTGGGACGAAGAACACTGAAGCTTTCTTT | CASSLLPIGTKNTEAFF
TRBJ1-1 | - | TRBV3-1 | - | TGTGCCAGCAGCCAGGAATGGGGGTTGAACACTGAAGCTTTCTTT | CASSQEWGLNTEAFF